These 18 T cell receptor beta chains originate from one sample sequenced in a study of shared clonotypes between healthy human individuals. Assay: immunoSEQ multiplex PCR; the TCRdb copy retains only in-frame clones and omits some. The profile shows approximately 980,000 clones, approximately 80% of them singletons. The sequenced sample was memory CD4+ T cells sorted from blood. The subset was: CD45RA-negative fraction. Receptor source: a man in his late teens or twenties in good health.

This clone was detected many times. CDR3: CASRSTLGYEQYF. CDR3 sequence (DNA): TGTGCCAGCAGATCTACCCTTGGATATGAGCAGTACTTC. This sequence joins TRBV6-5 and TRBJ2-7; D is ambiguous. Per the germline V gene, CDR1 is MNHEY and CDR2 is SVGAGI. The CDR3 sequence is 13 residues long. V was shortened by 6 bases and J by 7 bases, with 16 bases between the two germline ends.

The chain combines TRBV2 with TRBJ1-2; tentatively, D is TRBD1 (6 bases). With 6 bases removed from V and 2 bases from J, the gap between germline ends came to 13 bases. CDR3 length: 14 residues. Germline lookup yields CDR1 SNHLY and CDR2 FYNNEI. CDR3 nucleotides: TGTGCCAGCAGCGCCAGGGGAGGCAACTATGGCTACACCTTC. It codes for CASSARGGNYGYTF. The variable domain in full, with the rest retrieved from reference TRBV2 and TRBJ1-2, is EPEVTQTPSHQVTQMGQEVILRCVPISNHLYFYWYRQILGQKVEFLVSFYNNEISEKSEIFDDQFSVERPDGSNFTLKIRSTKLEDSAMYFCASSARGGNYGYTFGSGTRLTVV.

The gene calls are TRBV6-5 and TRBJ1-3, with D uncertain. Germline V gene data show CDR1 as MNHEY and CDR2 as SVGAGI. Trimming removed 7 bases at V and 0 bases at J, with 10 bases between. CDR3 size: 14 residues. The CDR3 region is CASTPLPSGNTIYF. CDR3 DNA: TGTGCCAGCACTCCCTTACCCTCTGGAAACACCATATATTTT.

This clone was recorded only once. This specimen includes other DNA sequences encoding the same CDR3. This chain links TRBV5-1 with TRBJ2-1, with TRBD2 identical over 10 bases. The CDR3 loop spans 18 amino acids. Germline CDR1 and CDR2: SGHRS and YFSETQ. J lost 0 bases, V lost 0 bases, and 6 bases had no gene match. The CDR3, as DNA: TGCGCCAGCAGCTTGGATCCTAGCGGGGGCTACTCCTACAATGAGCAGTTCTTC. This sequence encodes CASSLDPSGGYSYNEQFF.

The sample holds a few counts of this clone. The chain couples TRBV27 to TRBJ2-7; D remains ambiguous. The V end was cut by 7 bases, the J end by 6 bases, with 4 bases between. The germline V gene encodes CDR1 MNHEY and CDR2 SMNVEV (reference sequence). The CDR3 is 9 amino acids. The CDR3 spells CASKGEQYF. The CDR3 region has the DNA TGTGCCAGCAAGGGCGAGCAGTACTTC.

The genes are TRBV5-1 and TRBJ2-2; D unclear. Looked up from germline, CDR1 is SGHRS and CDR2 is YFSETQ. The CDR3 loop spans 15 amino acids. V was cut by 0 bases and J by 6 bases, with 12 bases left in between. CDR3 in amino acids: CASSLDALDSGELFF. The DNA of the CDR3 is TGCGCCAGCAGCTTGGACGCACTCGACTCCGGGGAGCTGTTTTTT.

This chain links TRBV6-1 with TRBJ2-7; 11 nucleotides agree with TRBD2. The germline V gene has CDR1 MNHNS and CDR2 SASEGT. CDR3 length: 16 residues. The V segment lost 1 base and the J segment 2 bases; nucleotides outside the gene matches: 4. CDR3 in DNA: TGTGCCAGCAGTGAAGGGACTAGCGGGCCCCCCTACGAGCAGTACTTC. Protein product: CASSEGTSGPPYEQYF.

The chain links TRBV12-5 to TRBJ2-3, with D perhaps TRBD1 (5 bases). Trimming removed 0 bases at V and 8 bases at J, with 15 bases between. The CDR3 runs 15 residues. Per germline, CDR1 LGHNT and CDR2 FRNRAP. The CDR3: CASGLVENRPGTQYF. DNA of the CDR3: TGTGCTAGTGGTTTGGTAGAGAACAGGCCCGGTACGCAGTATTTT.

The V call is TRBV6-6, the J call TRBJ2-6; D gene ambiguous. The V gene's germline CDR1 is MNHNY and CDR2 SVGAGI (reference sequence). CDR3 size: 13 residues. Trimming took off 4 bases at V and 4 bases at J, with 5 bases between the two ends. CDR3 nucleotide sequence: TGTGCCAGCAGTTCTTTAGGGGCCAACGTCCTGACTTTC. It is translated as CASSSLGANVLTF.

This clone showed up just once. This sequence is one base from a far larger clone and is likely a read error. V is TRBV25-1 and J is TRBJ1-1; D call uncertain. The V end lost 6 bases, the J end lost 0 bases, and 2 bases lay between the germline ends. The CDR3 has 11 residues. Germline V gene sequence: CDR1 MGHDK, CDR2 SYGVNS. The CDR3 nucleotides are TGTGCCAGCAGAGTGAACACTGAAGCTTTCTTT. It specifies CASRVNTEAFF.

This clone was observed a handful of times. This chain connects TRBV18 to TRBJ2-7; 8 nucleotides align to TRBD1. Germline assignment: CDR1 KGHSH and CDR2 LQKENI. CDR3 length: 11 residues. The V gene end was trimmed by 3 bases and the J gene end by 9 bases; junction bases not matched to a gene: 1. The CDR3 is CASSPDRGQYF. Written as DNA, the CDR3 is TGTGCCAGCTCACCCGACAGGGGGCAGTACTTC.

The chain employs TRBV30 and TRBJ2-5; 12 positions match TRBD1. The trim removed 0 bases at V and 6 bases at J, leaving 5 bases unmatched. The CDR3 runs to 15 residues. Looked up from germline, CDR1 is GTSNPN and CDR2 is SVGIG (reference sequence). In DNA, the CDR3 is TGTGCCTGGAGTGTAACGGGACAGGGGGCGAAGACCCAGTACTTC. Translated: CAWSVTGQGAKTQYF.

This clone was observed a single time. The chain uses TRBV5-6 and TRBJ1-2; unclear D gene. Trimming shortened V by 0 bases and J by 0 bases, and 15 bases separated the two germline ends. The CDR3 contains 17 residues. The germline V gene encodes CDR1 SGHDT and CDR2 YYEEEE. Here the CDR3 DNA reads TGTGCCAGCAGCTTGGGGGCCCGTTACAGCTCTAACTATGGCTACACCTTC. Encoded protein: CASSLGARYSSNYGYTF. The full variable domain, with the rest looked up from reference TRBV5-6 and TRBJ1-2, is DAGVTQSPTHLIKTRGQQVTLRCSPKSGHDTVSWYQQALGQGPQFIFQYYEEEERQRGNFPDRFSGHQFPNYSSELNVNALLLGDSALYLCASSLGARYSSNYGYTFGSGTRLTVV.

A note on this clone: One junction end disagrees with the germline gene, perhaps due to a read error. The chain joins TRBV7-7 to TRBJ2-2, with D tentatively TRBD1 or TRBD2 (5 bases each). The CDR3 is 14 residues long. CDR1 is SSHAT and CDR2 is FNYEAQ in the germline V gene (reference sequence). The CDR3 protein is CASRISGGTGELFF. The CDR3 nucleotides read TGTGCTAGCAGGATAAGTGGGGGCACCGGGGAGCTGTTTTTT.

The chain is built from TRBV19 and TRBJ2-1; tentatively, D is TRBD1 (6 bases). The CDR3 totals 15 residues. Trimming took 6 bases from V and 4 from J, leaving 16 bases between them. CDR1 LNHDA and CDR2 SQIVND come from the germline V gene (reference sequence). CDR3 sequence reads: CASSPPGTPYNEQFF. In DNA form, the CDR3 reads TGTGCCAGTAGCCCCCCCGGGACACCTTACAATGAGCAGTTCTTC.

J is TRBJ1-6 and V is TRBV12-5, with D tentatively TRBD1 (5 bases). The CDR3 spans 15 residues. Trimming removed 4 bases from V and 6 bases from J, with 13 bases in between. In germline, CDR1 is LGHNT, CDR2 FRNRAP. For the CDR3, the DNA is TGTGCTAGTGGTTGGCATGGGCAGGGTAATTCACCCCTCCACTTT. Translation gives CASGWHGQGNSPLHF.

This rearrangement joins TRBV5-1 to TRBJ1-2; 8 nucleotides agree with TRBD1. With V trimmed by 7 bases and J by 4 bases, 6 bases remained unmatched. Germline loops: CDR1 SGHRS, CDR2 YFSETQ. The CDR3 length is 13 residues. DNA for the CDR3: TGCGCCAGCGGACAGGGAGTCGGCTATGGCTACACCTTC. It translates to CASGQGVGYGYTF. The full variable domain, completed using reference TRBV5-1 and TRBJ1-2, is KAGVTQTPRYLIKTRGQQVTLSCSPISGHRSVSWYQQTPGQGLQFLFEYFSETQRNKGNFPGRFSGRQFSNSRSEMNVSTLELGDSALYLCASGQGVGYGYTFGSGTRLTVV.

The chain carries TRBV10-3 and TRBJ2-1; the match to TRBD1 covers 9 bases. J gave up 7 bases and V 2 bases, and 0 bases lay outside the gene matches. CDR1 is ENHRY and CDR2 is SYGVKD in the germline V gene. The CDR3 loop spans 13 amino acids. CDR3 DNA: TGTGCCATCAGTGAGGGACAGGGGAATGAGCAGTTCTTC. Its protein product is CAISEGQGNEQFF.